This TCR beta chain stems from a study of T cells in tumors after PD-1 blockade. Study overall: Patients received pembrolizumab 200 mg every 3 weeks or cemiplimab 350 mg every 2 weeks. Tumor samples yielded around 20-fold more depth than single-cell TCR sequencing.

As to this clone: What it binds is not known.

The CDR3 contains 15 residues. Per germline, CDR1 GTSNPN and CDR2 SVGIG (reference sequence). V was clipped by 0 bases and J by 6 bases, with 17 bases between them. Findings and limits, study-wide: Clonal replacement appeared only between pre- and post-treatment samples.

TCRdb's copy holds only in-frame clones and misses some; the assay was immunoSEQ multiplex PCR. Of 10,000 to 15,000 clones listed, roughly two thirds are singletons. The clonotype comes from a human donor with basal cell carcinoma. The gene calls are TRBV30 and TRBJ1-2; D remains unclear. Sequencing used tumor tissue, obtained before anti-PD-1 treatment. CDR3 residues: CAWSVQFTGSNGYTF. DNA of the CDR3: TGTGCCTGGAGTGTACAATTCACGGGGAGCAATGGCTACACCTTC.